This entry describes one T cell receptor beta chain. The antigen remains undetermined. These data originate in a study of cytomegalovirus exposure and HLA in healthy donors. Study outcomes and limitations: Compared with the roughly 700-donor mean, an Asian-associated ancestry cluster reportedly had fewer N-insertions, according to a later analysis.

The germline V gene encodes CDR1 SGHTA and CDR2 FQGNSA. The CDR3 spans 16 residues. V shed 3 bases, J shed 0 bases, and the junction held 4 bases outside the gene matches. The PCR was carried out with 60 Vbeta primers and 13 Jbeta primers. Data came from immunoSEQ multiplex PCR; TCRdb stores just in-frame clones and leaves some out. In the table there are 100,000 or so clones, 83% of which are singletons. This sequence originates from a man between 18 and 35 years old in good health and CMV-seronegative. The sequenced sample consisted of PBMCs. V and J are TRBV7-2 and TRBJ2-1, with TRBD2 matching over 8 bases. DNA of the CDR3: TGTGCCAGCAGCTTCTACCTAGCGGGCTCCTACAATGAGCAGTTCTTC. It yields the protein CASSFYLAGSYNEQFF.